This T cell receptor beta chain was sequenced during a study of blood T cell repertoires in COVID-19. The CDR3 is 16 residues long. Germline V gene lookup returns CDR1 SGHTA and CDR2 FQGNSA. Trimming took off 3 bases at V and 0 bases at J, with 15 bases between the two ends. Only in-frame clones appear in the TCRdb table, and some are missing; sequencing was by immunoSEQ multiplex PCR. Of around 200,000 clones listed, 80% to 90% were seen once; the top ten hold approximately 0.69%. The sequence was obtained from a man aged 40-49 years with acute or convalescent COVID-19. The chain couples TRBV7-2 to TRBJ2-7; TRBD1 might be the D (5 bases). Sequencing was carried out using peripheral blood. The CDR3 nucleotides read TGTGCCAGCAGCTTGAGCCAGGACACTCCCTCCTACGAGCAGTACTTC. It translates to CASSLSQDTPSYEQYF.